These T cell receptor beta chains were read from a single sample in a study of PD-L1 blockade in urothelial cancer. Clones were read by immunoSEQ multiplex PCR, and TCRdb kept only the in-frame ones, dropping some. The sample consists of around 48,000 clones, 75% to 90% of them appearing once. The sample here was PBMCs, taken around atezolizumab (anti-PD-L1) treatment. The receptors were sampled from a man aged 55 to 70 with urothelial cancer. CDR3s include the opening cysteine and the closing phenylalanine or tryptophan.

CDR3 length: 14; V gene: TRBV5-1; CDR3 protein: CASKTGTSNEKLFF
CDR3 length: 15; V gene: TRBV7-2; CDR3 protein: CASSVSGAFSYEQYF
CDR3 length: 15; V gene: TRBV28; CDR3 protein: CASTTIVDYTGELFF
CDR3 length: 16; V gene: TRBV7-3; CDR3 protein: CASSFTSGGALDTQYF
CDR3 length: 15; V gene: TRBV7-2; CDR3 protein: CASSSTSAGTGELFF
CDR3 length: 12; V gene: TRBV7-3; CDR3 protein: CASSFDRGTQYF
CDR3 length: 14; V gene: TRBV19; CDR3 protein: CASSAQVSGNTIYF
CDR3 length: 15; V gene: TRBV7-6; CDR3 protein: CASSETTGRYNEQFF
CDR3 length: 16; V gene: TRBV15; CDR3 protein: CAARGAGSSYNSPLHF
CDR3 length: 15; V gene: TRBV30; CDR3 protein: CAWREVRGPGNTIYF
CDR3 length: 15; V gene: TRBV30; CDR3 protein: CAWKFRRTSGNTIYF
CDR3 length: 18; V gene: TRBV1; CDR3 protein: CTSSQAPRGDLGGGAQYF
CDR3 length: 15; V gene: TRBV7-8; CDR3 protein: CASSPGGGLNYGYTF
CDR3 length: 14; V gene: TRBV5-1; CDR3 protein: CASSGGGYTDTQYF
CDR3 length: 15; V gene: TRBV15; CDR3 protein: CATSRDPGQGYEQYF
CDR3 length: 14; V gene: TRBV7-8; CDR3 protein: CASSPGGRRTEAFF
CDR3 length: 16; V gene: TRBV5-4; CDR3 protein: CASSLDIGTPQETQYF
CDR3 length: 13; V gene: TRBV5-6; CDR3 protein: CASSPSLKNIQYF
CDR3 length: 14; V gene: TRBV7-9; CDR3 protein: CASSLGTANTEAFF
CDR3 length: 12; V gene: TRBV11-3; CDR3 protein: CASSLDLNGYTF
CDR3 length: 15; V gene: TRBV11-3; CDR3 protein: CASSSDSRSYNEQFF
CDR3 length: 16; V gene: TRBV19; CDR3 protein: CASSARTGVIDEKLFF
CDR3 length: 15; V gene: TRBV29-1; CDR3 protein: CSVGQHTGRANVLTF
CDR3 length: 13; V gene: TRBV27; CDR3 protein: CASSSHTDTGYTF
CDR3 length: 16; V gene: TRBV6-1; CDR3 protein: CASSEWGSGGQETQYF
CDR3 length: 15; V gene: TRBV4-2; CDR3 protein: CASSQVSQINEKLFF
CDR3 length: 16; V gene: TRBV28; CDR3 protein: CASSLSTGAGVSGYTF
CDR3 length: 18; V gene: TRBV7-6; CDR3 protein: CASSPGRGSLYSNQPQHF
CDR3 length: 14; V gene: TRBV5-1; CDR3 protein: CASTPRQGNSPLHF
CDR3 length: 18; V gene: TRBV4-1; CDR3 protein: CASSQVGTSGGPVRTQYF
CDR3 length: 13; V gene: TRBV7-6; CDR3 protein: CASSFRQGETQYF
CDR3 length: 15; V gene: TRBV27; CDR3 protein: CASSSRQVGTYEQYF
CDR3 length: 13; V gene: TRBV7-2; CDR3 protein: CASSLGGAYGYTF
CDR3 length: 13; V gene: TRBV27; CDR3 protein: CASSLQRGETQYF
CDR3 length: 15; V gene: TRBV2; CDR3 protein: CASRRQGVNNQPQHF
CDR3 length: 13; V gene: TRBV10-3; CDR3 protein: CAIRGQSGNTIYF
CDR3 length: 12; V gene: TRBV30; CDR3 protein: CARDVRGGKLFF
CDR3 length: 15; V gene: TRBV9; CDR3 protein: CASSSRSLPNTEAFF
CDR3 length: 15; V gene: TRBV14; CDR3 protein: CASNPTSAGTDTQYF
CDR3 length: 17; V gene: TRBV7-8; CDR3 protein: CASRQGQGGSGANVLTF
CDR3 length: 14; V gene: TRBV19; CDR3 protein: CASSITGGRTEAFF
CDR3 length: 15; V gene: TRBV10-2; CDR3 protein: CASRTGASGANVLTF
CDR3 length: 15; V gene: TRBV19; CDR3 protein: CASSEGAQIHTEAFF
CDR3 length: 15; V gene: TRBV10-1; CDR3 protein: CASSEIGQVTDTQYF
CDR3 length: 15; V gene: TRBV7-2; CDR3 protein: CASSFRTDSNQPQHF
CDR3 length: 16; V gene: TRBV28; CDR3 protein: CASSPRGRFGSYEQYF
CDR3 length: 16; V gene: TRBV9; CDR3 protein: CASSVATGTGANVLTF